Included here is one T cell receptor beta chain sequence, with context. Its antigen remains undetermined. The input lacks base qualities; no much larger clone sits a single base away. This CDR3 is also generated by other DNA sequences in the sample. Including cysteine and phenylalanine, the CDR3 has 10 amino acids. Only the CDR3 portion is preserved as DNA: 30 bases, with reading frame beginning at the first base. From a lookup of the germline V gene, CDR1 and CDR2 are SQVTM and ANQGSEA. V is reduced by 5 bases and J by 6 bases, leaving a spacing of 5 bases between them. CD8 naive samples were CD45RO-negative cells positively selected for CCR7, giving a CD45RA+CCR7+ population that excluded TemRA cells. The donors were healthy, HIV-negative adults with no recently reported acute infections or vaccinations. Every donor was a Caucasian adult living in Nashville, Tennessee, USA. Blood was collected by leukapheresis, and PBMCs were isolated by Ficoll-Histopaque density gradient centrifugation and then cryopreserved in liquid nitrogen vapor phase. Analytical flow cytometry was used to check the purity and quantity of every magnetically sorted T cell population. From each sorted fraction, genomic DNA was isolated and quantified by UV absorbance on a Nanodrop 2000c.

The sample is drawn from a study of shared clonotypes between healthy human individuals (dated by TCRdb to 2020 to 2022). At the level of the whole study: The cohort included three men and a couple of women between 18 and 49 years of age. Per donor, three plates each were used for CD4 naive and CD4 memory, two for CD8 naive, and one for CD8 memory. To estimate repertoire size and how much clonotypes are shared between individuals, the study performed deep sequencing of blood TCR repertoires from a handful of healthy adults. To increase sequencing depth and limit assay-specific biases, different laboratories used diverse techniques to prepare libraries and sequence TCR repertoires. Between about 0.94 and 8.9 billion PBMCs per donor were obtained by leukapheresis. Summary of the overall study and its limitations: Based on pairwise subsampling, the degree of clonotype sharing among donors was expected to be affected by sequencing depth. Incomplete sequencing was indicated by rarefaction of sorted-subset datasets, despite the large sequencing depth. About 4.5% of naive CD4, 3.5% of naive CD8, roughly 2.4% of memory CD4, and 0.4% of memory CD8 clonotypes were shared across several donors. Naive subsets generally had larger estimated clonotype richness than memory subsets. Clonotypes shared by all four sorted-subset donors showed higher generation probabilities than non-shared clonotypes. Only blood was sampled, and tissue TCR repertoires likely differ from those in blood. The genetic and exposure-history diversity represented was limited by the small number of donors.

TCR CDR3 regions were amplified from genomic DNA by multiplex PCR using the deep immunoSEQ assay. Extracted genomic DNA from each cell subset was distributed evenly across all wells of several immunoSEQ 96-well plates, and each plate was treated as a replicate. For sorted subsets, each replicate PCR was loaded with roughly 200 ng genomic DNA, equivalent to approximately 27,000 T cell genomes. Purified libraries were quantified with a Qubit 3.0 fluorometer, sized on a Bioanalyzer 2100, and re-quantified with the KAPA Library Quantification kit. Every immunoSEQ 96-well plate was sequenced on a dedicated single-read 150-cycle Illumina NextSeq 550 flow cell. The paper's data handling went like this. Because the immunoSEQ output included only junctional sequences and no quality scores, the filtering could not be the same as the filtering used for full-length reads. To assign V/J genes and CDR3, sequences were annotated using PyIR, a Python wrapper for IgBLAST v1.9, with IMGT germline references. Reads were filtered out if the reads had weak V/J assignments (E-value above 1e-6), no CDR3, stop codons, out-of-frame junctions, or ambiguous translated residues. V3J clonotypes were defined as sequences sharing an identical inferred V gene, J gene, and CDR3 amino acid sequence. To compute the percentage overlap between repertoires, the number of shared unique clonotypes was divided by the size of the smaller repertoire. Three approaches were used to assess repertoire richness: RTK rarefaction, the Chao1 estimator, and Recon v2.1 estimates of unobserved clonotypes. Generation probabilities for all TCRbeta clonotypes obtained by the gDNA method from a handful of donors were computed using OLGA. TCRdb's version of the immuneACCESS table is confined to in-frame rearrangements and falls short of the full clone set. An unresolved V gene accounts for under half of the shortfall where checked; the remainder is of unknown origin. From that table come the V and J calls and clone size; the DNA was used to work out D and trimming. A total of around 1,900,000 clones appear in this sample, 93% of them only once. The ten largest clonotypes hold roughly 1.7% of the sample.

This chain joins TRBV29-1 to TRBJ2-1; no D segment can be confidently identified. This TCR derives from a man aged 18 to 29 in good health. Some clones in this sample may be carry-over from other donors' samples. Sequenced material: naive CD8+ T cells from PBMCs. The sample's cell subset or site, from its label and the paper: CD45RA+CCR7+. Here is the DNA: TGCAGCGTTCTTGGCAATGAGCAGTTCTTC. Its protein product is CSVLGNEQFF.